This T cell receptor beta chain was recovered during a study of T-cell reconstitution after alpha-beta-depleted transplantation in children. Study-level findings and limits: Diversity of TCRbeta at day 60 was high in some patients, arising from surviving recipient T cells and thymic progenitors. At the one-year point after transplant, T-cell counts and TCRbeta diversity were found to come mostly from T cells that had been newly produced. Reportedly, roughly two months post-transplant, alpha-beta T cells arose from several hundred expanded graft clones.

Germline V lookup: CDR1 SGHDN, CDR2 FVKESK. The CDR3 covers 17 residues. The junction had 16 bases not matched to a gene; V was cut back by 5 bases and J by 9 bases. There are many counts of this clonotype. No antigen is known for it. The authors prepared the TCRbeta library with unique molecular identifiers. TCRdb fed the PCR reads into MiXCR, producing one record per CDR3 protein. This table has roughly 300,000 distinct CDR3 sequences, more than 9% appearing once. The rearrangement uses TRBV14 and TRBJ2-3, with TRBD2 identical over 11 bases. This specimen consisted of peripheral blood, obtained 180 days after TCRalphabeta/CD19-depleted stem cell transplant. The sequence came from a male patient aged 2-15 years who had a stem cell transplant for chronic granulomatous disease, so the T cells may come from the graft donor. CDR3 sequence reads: CASSRDTGTSGVDTQYF. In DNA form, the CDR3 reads TGTGCCAGCAGCAGAGATACGGGGACTAGCGGCGTAGACACGCAGTATTTT.